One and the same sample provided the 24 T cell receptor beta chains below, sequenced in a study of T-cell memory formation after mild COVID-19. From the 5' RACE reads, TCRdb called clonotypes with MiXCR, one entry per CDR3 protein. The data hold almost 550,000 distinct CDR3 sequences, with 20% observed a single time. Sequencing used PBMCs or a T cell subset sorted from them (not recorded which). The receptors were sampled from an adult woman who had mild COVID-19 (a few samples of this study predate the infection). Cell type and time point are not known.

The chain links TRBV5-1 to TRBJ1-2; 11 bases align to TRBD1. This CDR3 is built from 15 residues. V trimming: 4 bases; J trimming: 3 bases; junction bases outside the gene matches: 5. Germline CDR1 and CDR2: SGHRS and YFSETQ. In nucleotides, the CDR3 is TGCGCCAGCAGCCTCCGGGACAGGGGGGACTATGGCTACACCTTC. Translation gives CASSLRDRGDYGYTF.

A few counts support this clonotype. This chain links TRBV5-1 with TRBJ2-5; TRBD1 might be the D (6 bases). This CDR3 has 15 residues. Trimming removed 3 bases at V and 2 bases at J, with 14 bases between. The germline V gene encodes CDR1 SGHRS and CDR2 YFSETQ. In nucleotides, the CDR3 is TGCGCCAGCAGCTCCCTCCGGGACACGCAAGAGACCCAGTACTTC. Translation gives CASSSLRDTQETQYF.

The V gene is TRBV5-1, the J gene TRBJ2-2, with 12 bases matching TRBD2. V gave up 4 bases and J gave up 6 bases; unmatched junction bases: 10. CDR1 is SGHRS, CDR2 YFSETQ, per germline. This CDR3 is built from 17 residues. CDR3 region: CASSLRTSGITAGELFF. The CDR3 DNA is TGCGCCAGCAGCCTCAGGACTAGCGGGATAACGGCCGGGGAGCTGTTTTTT.

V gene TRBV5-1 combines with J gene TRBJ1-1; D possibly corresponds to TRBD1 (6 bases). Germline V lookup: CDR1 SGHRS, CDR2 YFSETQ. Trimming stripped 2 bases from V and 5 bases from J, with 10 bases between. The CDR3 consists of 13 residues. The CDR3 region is CASSFQGQTEAFF. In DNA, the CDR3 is TGCGCCAGCAGCTTCCAGGGGCAAACTGAAGCTTTCTTT.

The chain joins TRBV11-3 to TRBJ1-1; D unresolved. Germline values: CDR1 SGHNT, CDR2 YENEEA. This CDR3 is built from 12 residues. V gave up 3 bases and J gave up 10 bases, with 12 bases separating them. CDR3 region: CASSFERRAAFF. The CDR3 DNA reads TGTGCCAGCAGCTTCGAGCGACGGGCAGCTTTCTTT.

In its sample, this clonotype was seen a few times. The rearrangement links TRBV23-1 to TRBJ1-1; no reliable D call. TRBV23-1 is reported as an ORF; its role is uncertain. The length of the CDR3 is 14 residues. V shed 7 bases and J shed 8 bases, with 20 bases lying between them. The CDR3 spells CASTRRVPSMEAFF. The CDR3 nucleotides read TGCGCCAGCACGAGGAGGGTCCCTAGTATGGAAGCTTTCTTT.

The CDR3 is CASSVHTGENEQYF. The CDR3 nucleotides are TGTGCCAGCAGCGTACATACAGGGGAGAACGAGCAGTACTTC. The chain employs TRBV9 and TRBJ2-7, with 7 nucleotides matching TRBD1. CDR1 is SGDLS and CDR2 is YYNGEE in the germline V gene. Losses at the gene ends were 1 base for V and 5 bases for J; bases not matched to a gene: 6. This CDR3 has 14 amino acids.

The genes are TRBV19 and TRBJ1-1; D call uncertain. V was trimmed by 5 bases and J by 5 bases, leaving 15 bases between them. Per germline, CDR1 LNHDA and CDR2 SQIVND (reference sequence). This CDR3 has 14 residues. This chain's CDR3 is CASSQLGSQTEAFF. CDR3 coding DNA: TGTGCCAGTAGTCAATTGGGGAGCCAAACTGAAGCTTTCTTT. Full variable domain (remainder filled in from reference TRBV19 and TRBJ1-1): DGGITQSPKYLFRKEGQNVTLSCEQNLNHDAMYWYRQDPGQGLRLIYYSQIVNDFQKGDIAEGYSVSREKKESFPLTVTSAQKNPTAFYLCASSQLGSQTEAFFGQGTRLTVV.

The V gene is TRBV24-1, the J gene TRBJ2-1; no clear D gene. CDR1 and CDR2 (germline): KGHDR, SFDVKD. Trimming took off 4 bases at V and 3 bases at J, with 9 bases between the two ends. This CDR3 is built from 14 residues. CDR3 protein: CATSELNDYNEQFF. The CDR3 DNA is TGTGCCACCAGTGAGTTAAACGACTACAATGAGCAGTTCTTC.

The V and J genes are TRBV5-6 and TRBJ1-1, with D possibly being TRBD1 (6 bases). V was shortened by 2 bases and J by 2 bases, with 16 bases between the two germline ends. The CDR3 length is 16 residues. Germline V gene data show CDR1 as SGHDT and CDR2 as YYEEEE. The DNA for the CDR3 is TGTGCCAGCAGCTTCCCTCCGGGACAATTCAACACTGAAGCTTTCTTT. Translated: CASSFPPGQFNTEAFF.

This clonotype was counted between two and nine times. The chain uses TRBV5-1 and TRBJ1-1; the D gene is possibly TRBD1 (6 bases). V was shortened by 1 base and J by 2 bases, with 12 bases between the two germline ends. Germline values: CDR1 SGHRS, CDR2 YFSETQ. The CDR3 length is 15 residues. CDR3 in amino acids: CASSLIQGSNTEAFF. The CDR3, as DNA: TGCGCCAGCAGCTTGATCCAGGGGAGTAACACTGAAGCTTTCTTT.

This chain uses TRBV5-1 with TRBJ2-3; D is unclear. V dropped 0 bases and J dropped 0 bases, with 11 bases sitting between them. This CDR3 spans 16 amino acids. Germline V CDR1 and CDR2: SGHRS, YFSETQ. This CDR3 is CASSLAPFSSTDTQYF. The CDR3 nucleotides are TGCGCCAGCAGCTTGGCCCCCTTCTCCAGCACAGATACGCAGTATTTT.

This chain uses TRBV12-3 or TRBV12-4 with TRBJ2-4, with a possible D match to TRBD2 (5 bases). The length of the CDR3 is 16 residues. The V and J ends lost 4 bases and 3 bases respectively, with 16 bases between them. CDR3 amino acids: CASSSVYVSGKNIQYF. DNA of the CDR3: TGTGCCAGCAGTTCCGTTTACGTGAGCGGCAAAAACATTCAGTACTTC.

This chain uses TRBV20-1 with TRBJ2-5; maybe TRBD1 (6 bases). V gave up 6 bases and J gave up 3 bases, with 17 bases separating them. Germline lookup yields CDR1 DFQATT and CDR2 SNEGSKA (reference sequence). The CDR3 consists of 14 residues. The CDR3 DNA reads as TGCAGTGCGATGCGAGGGGGACCAAAAGAGACCCAGTACTTC. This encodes CSAMRGGPKETQYF.

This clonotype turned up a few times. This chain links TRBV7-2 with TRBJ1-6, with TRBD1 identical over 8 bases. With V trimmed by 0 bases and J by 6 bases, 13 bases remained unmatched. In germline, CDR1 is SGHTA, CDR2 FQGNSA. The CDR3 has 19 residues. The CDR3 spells CASSLAGGLGTGVNSPLHF. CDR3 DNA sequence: TGTGCCAGCAGCTTAGCGGGTGGCCTTGGGACAGGAGTTAATTCACCCCTCCACTTT.

The CDR3 bases are TGTGCCAGCGGAGCAGGAGGGGGCGTTTGGTTCTACACCTTC. Its translation: CASGAGGGVWFYTF. The genes are TRBV12-3 or TRBV12-4 and TRBJ1-2; 7 bases are a match to TRBD1. The CDR3 consists of 14 residues. V lost 8 bases to trimming and J lost 10 bases; unmatched junction nucleotides: 16.

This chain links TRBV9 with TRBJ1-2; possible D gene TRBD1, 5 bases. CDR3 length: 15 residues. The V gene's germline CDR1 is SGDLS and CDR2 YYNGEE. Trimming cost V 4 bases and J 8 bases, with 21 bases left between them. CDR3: CASSSHPEGRDGYTF. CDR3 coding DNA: TGTGCCAGCAGCTCTCACCCCGAAGGAAGGGACGGCTACACCTTC.

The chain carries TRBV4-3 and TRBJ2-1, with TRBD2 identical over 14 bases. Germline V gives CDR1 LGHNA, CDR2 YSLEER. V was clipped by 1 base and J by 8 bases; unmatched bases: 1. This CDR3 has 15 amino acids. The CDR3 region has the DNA TGCGCCAGCAGCCAAGGACTAGCGGGAGGGGATGAGCAGTTCTTC. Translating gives CASSQGLAGGDEQFF.

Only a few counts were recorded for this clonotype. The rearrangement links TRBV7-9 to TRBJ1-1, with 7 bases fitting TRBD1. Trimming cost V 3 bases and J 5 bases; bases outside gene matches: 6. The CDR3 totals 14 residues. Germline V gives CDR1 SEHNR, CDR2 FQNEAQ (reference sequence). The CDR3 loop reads CASSFQGGETEAFF. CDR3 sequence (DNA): TGTGCCAGCAGCTTCCAGGGGGGGGAAACTGAAGCTTTCTTT.

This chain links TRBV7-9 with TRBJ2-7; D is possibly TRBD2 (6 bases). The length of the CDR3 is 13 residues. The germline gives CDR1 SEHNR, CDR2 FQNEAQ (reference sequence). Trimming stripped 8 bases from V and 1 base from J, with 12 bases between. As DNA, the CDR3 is TGTGCCAGCGACGATGGACTATCCTACGAGCAGTACTTC. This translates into CASDDGLSYEQYF.

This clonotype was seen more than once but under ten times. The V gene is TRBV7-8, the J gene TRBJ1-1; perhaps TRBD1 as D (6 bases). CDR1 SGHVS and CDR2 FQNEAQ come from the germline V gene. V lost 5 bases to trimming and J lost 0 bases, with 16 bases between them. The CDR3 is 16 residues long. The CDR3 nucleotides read TGTGCCAGCAGCCCCTCGGTGGGGGCCATGAACACTGAAGCTTTCTTT. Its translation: CASSPSVGAMNTEAFF.

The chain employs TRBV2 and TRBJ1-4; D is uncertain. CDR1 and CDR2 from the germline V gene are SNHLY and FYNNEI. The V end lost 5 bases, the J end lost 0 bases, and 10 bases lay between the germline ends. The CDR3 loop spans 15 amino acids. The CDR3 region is CASSRLSSTNEKLFF. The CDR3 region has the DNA TGTGCCAGCAGTCGGCTAAGCTCAACTAATGAAAAACTGTTTTTT. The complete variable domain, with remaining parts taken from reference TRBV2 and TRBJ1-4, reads EPEVTQTPSHQVTQMGQEVILRCVPISNHLYFYWYRQILGQKVEFLVSFYNNEISEKSEIFDDQFSVERPDGSNFTLKIRSTKLEDSAMYFCASSRLSSTNEKLFFGSGTQLSVL.

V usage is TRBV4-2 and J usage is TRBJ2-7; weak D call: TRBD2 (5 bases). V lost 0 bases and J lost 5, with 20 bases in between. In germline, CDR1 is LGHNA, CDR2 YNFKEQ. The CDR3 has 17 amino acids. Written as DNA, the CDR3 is TGTGCCAGCAGCCAAGAAGGCCTCTGGGAGTTGTATAACGAGCAGTACTTC. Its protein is CASSQEGLWELYNEQYF.

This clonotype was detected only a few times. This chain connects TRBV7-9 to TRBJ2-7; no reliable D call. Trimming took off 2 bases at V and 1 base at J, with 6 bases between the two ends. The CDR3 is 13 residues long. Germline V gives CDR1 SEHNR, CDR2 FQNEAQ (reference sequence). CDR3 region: CASSLTPSYEQYF. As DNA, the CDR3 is TGTGCCAGCAGCTTAACGCCGTCCTACGAGCAGTACTTC.